The text below deals with one T cell receptor (beta chain). Its target is not known. The source of the sample is a study of cytomegalovirus exposure and HLA in healthy donors. Study-level background: Caucasian-associated ancestry cluster membership applied to around 80% of over 350 genotyped donors. Study-wide results and caveats: Rare TCR sequences dominated, though some public TCRs recurred in many donors.

Primers included in the PCR were 60 Vbeta and 13 Jbeta primers. Generated by immunoSEQ multiplex PCR, the TCRdb table keeps only in-frame clones and is missing some. Counted here are around 110,000 clones, over 70% occurring once; the ten biggest clones make up around 1.5%. The receptor was derived from a woman younger than 35 in good health and CMV-seronegative. The sequenced sample consisted of PBMCs.

In nucleotides, the CDR3 is TGTGCCAGCTCACCACTAACTCGGGAGACCCAGTACTTC. This sequence encodes CASSPLTRETQYF. This chain uses TRBV18 with TRBJ2-5; no clear D. The V gene lost 1 base and the J gene lost 5 bases, with 8 bases spanning the gap. Germline V gives CDR1 KGHSH, CDR2 LQKENI. The CDR3 has 13 amino acids. Variable domain in full (rest from reference TRBV18 and TRBJ2-5): NAGVMQNPRHLVRRRGQEARLRCSPMKGHSHVYWYRQLPEEGLKFMVYLQKENIIDESGMPKERFSAEFPKEGPSILRIQQVVRGDSAAYFCASSPLTRETQYFGPGTRLLVL.